These T cell receptor beta chains were read from a single sample in a study of T cell changes during pregnancy in multiple sclerosis. The data were produced by immunoSEQ multiplex PCR, yet TCRdb's version contains in-frame clones alone and is incomplete. Of around 110,000 clones in the sample, about 90% were seen once. The sample here was peripheral blood, taken before pregnancy. The receptors were gathered from a female donor with multiple sclerosis, enrolled in a pregnancy study. Both conserved end residues are part of each CDR3. The order of the fields is D gene, clone size, V gene, J gene, CDR3 DNA, CDR3 protein. The D gene is left open where the match is weak. Only some rows state a clone size, as once, few, many or a class for expanded clones.

-	-	TRBV6-5	TRBJ1-6	TGTGCCAGCACCAGGGGTAATTCACCCCTCCACTTT	CASTRGNSPLHF
-	-	TRBV15	TRBJ1-2	TGTGCCACCAGCCCGGGAGCTAACTATGGCTACACCTTC	CATSPGANYGYTF
TRBD2	-	TRBV11-3	TRBJ2-3	TGTGCCAGCAGCTCCGCTAGCGGGTTCACAGATACGCAGTATTTT	CASSSASGFTDTQYF
TRBD2	once	TRBV5-6	TRBJ2-5	TGTGCCAGCAGCCGAGCGGGGGTGGAGTACTTC	CASSRAGVEYF
TRBD1	-	TRBV27	TRBJ1-1	TGTGCCAGCAGTCCATTGGCCGGGACAGTGAACACTGAAGCTTTCTTT	CASSPLAGTVNTEAFF
-	-	TRBV7-3	TRBJ2-7	TGTGCCAGCAGCTCACAGGGATTTGACGAGCAGTACTTC	CASSSQGFDEQYF
-	-	TRBV5-6	TRBJ2-2	TGTGCCAGCAGCTTGACGGGTACCACCGGGGAGCTGTTTTTT	CASSLTGTTGELFF
-	-	TRBV11-2	TRBJ2-6	TGTGCCAGCACCCCCTTTTCCCCGGGCTCTGGGGCCAACGTCCTGACTTTC	CASTPFSPGSGANVLTF
TRBD1	-	TRBV28	TRBJ1-6	TGTGCCAGCACCGAAACGGGACAGGGGGCCTATAATTCACCCCTCCACTTT	CASTETGQGAYNSPLHF
-	-	TRBV5-1	TRBJ2-7	TGCGCCAGCAGCTCGACAGGCTACGAGCAGTACTTC	CASSSTGYEQYF
-	-	TRBV9	TRBJ2-3	TGTGCCAGCAGCGTAGTACCCGGACTCACAGATACGCAGTATTTT	CASSVVPGLTDTQYF
TRBD2	once	TRBV7-6	TRBJ2-1	TGTGCCAGCAGCCCCTCTTCTAGCGGGTCCTACAATGAGCAGTTCTTC	CASSPSSSGSYNEQFF
TRBD2	once	TRBV5-1	TRBJ2-1	TGCGCCAGCAGCTTGGGTAGCGGGGGATTCGTGAATGAGCAGTTCTTC	CASSLGSGGFVNEQFF
TRBD1	-	TRBV19	TRBJ1-2	TGTGCCAGTAGAGGGACAGGGAGTAGGGGCTACACCTTC	CASRGTGSRGYTF
-	-	TRBV11-3	TRBJ2-4	TGTGCCAGCAGCTCTGCTTGGGTTGAGGACATTCAGTACTTC	CASSSAWVEDIQYF
-	-	TRBV5-6	TRBJ2-1	TGTGCCAGCAGCTTGGCCCGGGAGCTAAGGAAGTTCTTC	CASSLARELRKFF
TRBD2	-	TRBV15	TRBJ2-5	TGTGCCACCAGCACCATAGCGGGGCCCAGGGAGACCCAGTACTTC	CATSTIAGPRETQYF
TRBD1	-	TRBV27	TRBJ2-1	TGTGCCAGCAGTTTGAAAGGACAGGGATTGGGTTATCCGTTCTTC	CASSLKGQGLGYPFF
TRBD2	-	TRBV5-1	TRBJ2-7	TGCGCCAGCAGCTTGGTTGCAGCGGGGGTAAGTGAGCAGTACTTC	CASSLVAAGVSEQYF
TRBD1	-	TRBV19	TRBJ2-3	TGTGCCAGTAAGCAGGGGGCAACAGATACGCAGTATTTT	CASKQGATDTQYF
TRBD2	once	TRBV7-2	TRBJ2-2	TGTGCCAGCAGCCAACGGACTAGCGGGGGTCACGGGGAGCTGTTTTTT	CASSQRTSGGHGELFF
-	-	TRBV28	TRBJ1-6	TGTGCCAGCAGTTCTGGAGTGTGGCCCCTCCACTTT	CASSSGVWPLHF
-	-	TRBV5-6	TRBJ1-2	TGTGCCAGCCGGAGGGGACGTGGTGGCTACACCTTC	CASRRGRGGYTF
-	-	TRBV29-1	TRBJ2-7	TGCAGCGTTCTCGGACAGAGCTACGAGCAGTACTTC	CSVLGQSYEQYF
-	-	TRBV5-4	TRBJ2-1	TGTGCTACACAAGGGCGGGAAAGCTCCTACAATGAGCAGTTCTTC	CATQGRESSYNEQFF
TRBD2	once	TRBV5-1	TRBJ2-7	TGCGCCAGCAGACCTGGAGCGGGAGTTGCGGGCGAGCAGTACTTC	CASRPGAGVAGEQYF
TRBD1	-	TRBV5-4	TRBJ2-1	TGTGCCAGCAGCTTAGGCGCAGGGGGAAATAACAATGAGCAGTTCTTC	CASSLGAGGNNNEQFF
TRBD2	-	TRBV5-1	TRBJ2-1	TGCGCCAGCAGCTTGGAGACTAGCGGGAGGGCAAATGAGCAGTTCTTC	CASSLETSGRANEQFF
TRBD1	-	TRBV18	TRBJ2-7	TGTGCCAGCTCACCAGGGGACAGGGGAATTTTCGAGCAGTACTTC	CASSPGDRGIFEQYF
-	-	TRBV28	TRBJ1-4	TGTGCCAGCAGTTTATACGGGGGAAAACTGTTTTTT	CASSLYGGKLFF
TRBD2	-	TRBV5-1	TRBJ2-7	TGCGCCAGCAGCTTGGCCAGCGGGAGGATGTACGAGCAGTACTTC	CASSLASGRMYEQYF
-	few	TRBV7-2	TRBJ1-2	TGTGCCAGCAGCCCTGGGGGGTCGAGTGGCTACACCTTC	CASSPGGSSGYTF
-	once	TRBV4-3	TRBJ1-3	TGCGCCAGCAGCCAAGTCACAGGAACGGGAAACACCATATATTTT	CASSQVTGTGNTIYF
TRBD2	-	TRBV6-4	TRBJ2-3	TGTGCCAGCAGTGTCACTAGCGGGGGGGCAGATACGCAGTATTTT	CASSVTSGGADTQYF
-	-	TRBV5-6	TRBJ1-5	TGTGCCAGCAGCTTGGGTAGGGGTAGTCAGCCCCAGCATTTT	CASSLGRGSQPQHF
TRBD2	-	TRBV11-1	TRBJ2-5	TGTGCCAGCAGCCGAAGACTAGCCGGGGAAGGGACCCAGTACTTC	CASSRRLAGEGTQYF
TRBD2	-	TRBV28	TRBJ2-1	TGTGCCAGCAGCATGGGACTAGCGGGAGGGCCCCCCAGTGTCTTC	CASSMGLAGGPPSVF
-	-	TRBV7-6	TRBJ2-1	TGTGCCAGCAGCTTAAGGAGGACTCCCTACAATGAGCAGTTCTTC	CASSLRRTPYNEQFF
-	-	TRBV7-9	TRBJ2-7	TGTGCCAGCAGCCCACCCGGGTCCGAGCAGTACTTC	CASSPPGSEQYF
TRBD1	-	TRBV7-3	TRBJ1-2	TGTGCCAGCAGCCAAGACAGGGTGGGAGGCTACACCTTC	CASSQDRVGGYTF
-	-	TRBV5-1	TRBJ1-3	TGCGCCAGCAGCTTGGATTGGGCAAAAGGAAACACCATATATTTT	CASSLDWAKGNTIYF
TRBD1	-	TRBV5-4	TRBJ1-2	TGTGCCAGCAGCTTGGGAGCACAGGGGCAATCCGGCTACACCTTC	CASSLGAQGQSGYTF
TRBD2	-	TRBV11-3	TRBJ2-3	TGTGCCAGCAGCTGGGCTCTAGCGGGGCCCACAGATACGCAGTATTTT	CASSWALAGPTDTQYF
TRBD1	-	TRBV9	TRBJ2-2	TGTGCCAGCAGCGTAGTGGGGCAGGGGGCGAACACCGGGGAGCTGTTTTTT	CASSVVGQGANTGELFF
-	-	TRBV5-1	TRBJ2-5	TGCGCCAGCAGCTTGTTGGGCAGGGGAGAAGAGACCCAGTACTTC	CASSLLGRGEETQYF
-	-	TRBV9	TRBJ1-2	TGTGCCAGCACCAAAGGGGCGGAACTTTTCAGCTATGGCTACACCTTC	CASTKGAELFSYGYTF
-	once	TRBV2	TRBJ1-2	TGTGCCAGCAGTGTGGCAGGGCAGAGCTATGGCTACACCTTC	CASSVAGQSYGYTF
TRBD2	-	TRBV30	TRBJ2-4	TGTGCCTGCCGAACTAGCGGCGGAGGGAACATTCAGTACTTC	CACRTSGGGNIQYF
-	-	TRBV18	TRBJ1-1	TGTGCCAGCTCACCGAGGGATCTGAACACTGAAGCTTTCTTT	CASSPRDLNTEAFF
-	-	TRBV30	TRBJ2-3	TGTGCCTGGAGTACCCAAAGGACCCAGCGGACCGCAGATACGCAGTATTTT	CAWSTQRTQRTADTQYF